This T cell receptor (beta chain) was identified during a study of blood T cell repertoires in COVID-19. About the research overall: In each case, the material was cDNA or gDNA derived from T cells, B-cell-depleted T cells, or PBMCs.

The germline V gene has CDR1 KGHSH and CDR2 LQKENI. This CDR3 spans 14 amino acids. Trimming cost V 8 bases and J 3 bases; bases outside gene matches: 7. How the authors handled the data: Estimated nucleated cell counts came from reference gene primer amplification. Method: immunoSEQ multiplex PCR; TCRdb's copy keeps in-frame clones and lacks some. That table gives V, J and clone size, and the DNA gave D and trimming. Here the sample spans 98,000 or so clones, approximately 84% being singletons. This TCR came from a man aged 55-75 years with acute or convalescent COVID-19. The gene calls are TRBV18 and TRBJ1-5; 7 bases fit TRBD1. The sample was peripheral blood. The chain's CDR3 is CASMRTGSNQPQHF. The DNA for the CDR3 is TGTGCCAGCATGCGGACAGGCTCCAATCAGCCCCAGCATTTT.